These 18 T cell receptor beta chains came from one sample sequenced in a study of T cell responses to AZD1222 COVID-19 vaccine. This table comes from immunoSEQ multiplex PCR, and its TCRdb copy is limited to in-frame clones, with some not included. The sample has around 130,000 clones, approximately 94% seen once. The input for sequencing was peripheral blood, taken on day 0 of AZD1222 vaccination. Receptor source: an adult in good health.

The rearrangement joins TRBV28 to TRBJ2-1; D is unresolved. The CDR3 sequence is 12 residues long. Germline V gene lookup returns CDR1 MDHEN and CDR2 SYDVKM. The V gene lost 8 bases and the J gene lost 5 bases, with 10 bases spanning the gap. CDR3 nucleotides: TGTGCCAGCGGTGCGGCCGACAATGAGCAGTTCTTC. Translation gives CASGAADNEQFF.

The chain recombines TRBV7-9 with TRBJ2-1, with 7 bases identical to TRBD1. The CDR3 runs 16 residues. V lost 3 bases to trimming and J lost 4 bases; unmatched junction nucleotides: 9. The germline CDR1 and CDR2 sequences are SEHNR and FQNEAQ (reference sequence). DNA for the CDR3: TGTGCCAGCAGCTTTCAGTGGCAGGGGGTGTACAATGAGCAGTTCTTC. Protein product: CASSFQWQGVYNEQFF.

This clone was seen just once. CDR3 protein: CASSSPPGSSNYGYTF. As DNA, the CDR3 is TGTGCCAGCAGTTCCCCCCCAGGCTCCTCTAACTATGGCTACACCTTC. This chain uses TRBV27 with TRBJ1-2; D is ambiguous. CDR3 length: 16 amino acids. Germline V lookup: CDR1 MNHEY, CDR2 SMNVEV (reference sequence). V was cut by 4 bases and J by 0 bases, with 15 bases left in between.

The table lists this clone with a count of one. This sequence joins TRBV3-1 (or the pseudogene TRBV3-2) and TRBJ2-2; 12 bases map to TRBD2. Germline lookup yields CDR1 LGHDT and CDR2 YNNKEL (reference sequence). V lost 4 bases and J lost 2; bases outside the gene matches: 2. The CDR3 is made up of 16 amino acids. CDR3 amino acids: CASSLGLAGNTGELFF. CDR3 coding DNA: TGTGCCAGCAGCCTCGGACTAGCGGGAAACACCGGGGAGCTGTTTTTT.

This clone was counted once. The chain links TRBV12-3 or TRBV12-4 to TRBJ1-1; 8 bases align to TRBD1. With 7 bases clipped from V and 9 bases from J, the junction kept 4 bases outside the gene matches. CDR3 length equals 11 residues. The CDR3 region has the DNA TGTGCCAGCAAACTCAGGGGGCAAGCTTTCTTT. Amino acids: CASKLRGQAFF.

This chain connects TRBV6-5 to TRBJ2-7, with D uncertain. Trimming pared 8 bases from V and 6 bases from J, leaving 23 bases between. The CDR3 spans 15 residues. Germline values: CDR1 MNHEY, CDR2 SVGAGI. CDR3 in DNA: TGTGCCAGCTTCGAACTCATAGGAGTCTCCGGCGAGCAGTACTTC. This sequence encodes CASFELIGVSGEQYF.

This clone was recorded only once. The J gene is TRBJ2-3, the V gene TRBV9; D call uncertain. Trimming took 3 bases from V and 1 from J, leaving 12 bases between them. Germline lookup yields CDR1 SGDLS and CDR2 YYNGEE. The CDR3 has 15 amino acids. The DNA for the CDR3 is TGTGCCAGCAGCGACATTGGAAGACGCACAGATACGCAGTATTTT. Translation gives CASSDIGRRTDTQYF.

This clone came up once. The chain couples TRBV4-2 to TRBJ1-2, with TRBD1 as a possible D gene (5 bases). There are 14 residues in the CDR3. Between the trimmed V and J ends, which lost 0 bases and 8 bases, there was a span of 13 bases. Germline V gene sequence: CDR1 LGHNA, CDR2 YNFKEQ. In nucleotides, the CDR3 is TGTGCCAGCAGCCAAGAAGGCCCCGGGGGAGGCTACACCTTC. The encoded protein is CASSQEGPGGGYTF.

The chain has TRBV27 and TRBJ2-7; TRBD1 matches 9 bases. With 5 bases clipped from V and 7 bases from J, the junction kept 9 bases outside the gene matches. Germline assignment: CDR1 MNHEY and CDR2 SMNVEV (reference sequence). The CDR3 is made up of 14 amino acids. The CDR3 nucleotides read TGTGCCAGCAGTCAAGGACAGGGGACGGGGGAGCAGTACTTC. This sequence encodes CASSQGQGTGEQYF.

V and J are TRBV9 and TRBJ1-3; D uncertain. Germline lookup yields CDR1 SGDLS and CDR2 YYNGEE. The CDR3 extends over 14 amino acids. The ends were cut back, 3 bases at V and 6 bases at J, with 13 bases in the middle. CDR3 DNA sequence: TGTGCCAGCAGCGCGGGTCTGCGGGAAAACACCATATATTTT. Translation gives CASSAGLRENTIYF.

The genes are TRBV7-9 and TRBJ2-1; 8 bases line up with TRBD2. CDR1 is SEHNR, CDR2 FQNEAQ, per germline (reference sequence). Trimming removed 9 bases from V and 9 bases from J; junction bases left unmatched: 13. This CDR3 contains 14 residues. CDR3 sequence reads: CASERERGLGEQFF. DNA of the CDR3: TGTGCCAGTGAGCGGGAGAGGGGTTTGGGTGAGCAGTTCTTC.

The chain couples TRBV4-1 to TRBJ2-2; 10 nucleotides line up with TRBD2. The CDR3 is made up of 17 amino acids. Unmatched junction bases numbered 11, after V lost 4 bases and J lost 6 bases. Per germline, CDR1 MGHRA and CDR2 YSYEKL. The chain's CDR3 is CASSRGGLALPAGELFF. The CDR3 nucleotides read TGCGCCAGCAGCCGAGGGGGACTAGCGCTTCCGGCCGGGGAGCTGTTTTTT.

There are a few counts of this clone. The V and J genes are TRBV7-2 and TRBJ2-7, with D possibly being TRBD1 (5 bases). Between the trimmed V and J ends, which lost 0 bases and 11 bases, there was a span of 8 bases. CDR1 is SGHTA, CDR2 FQGNSA, per germline. The CDR3 contains 11 residues. The CDR3 DNA follows: TGTGCCAGCAGCTTAGCCAGGGCGGAGTACTTC. Translating gives CASSLARAEYF.

This chain joins TRBV12-3 or TRBV12-4 and TRBJ2-7, with D maybe TRBD1 (5 bases). The CDR3 is 12 residues long. Trimming removed 2 bases from V and 8 bases from J, with 10 bases in between. The CDR3 protein is CASSLTSGKQYF. The CDR3 DNA sequence: TGTGCCAGCAGTTTAACTTCAGGGAAGCAGTACTTC.

The genes are TRBV28 and TRBJ2-5; TRBD1 matches 7 bases. The CDR3 is made up of 15 amino acids. Germline values: CDR1 MDHEN, CDR2 SYDVKM. Unmatched junction bases numbered 7, after V lost 1 base and J lost 5 bases. The chain's CDR3 is CASSLYEGAGETQYF. The CDR3 DNA sequence: TGTGCCAGCAGTTTATATGAGGGGGCAGGCGAGACCCAGTACTTC.

The chain carries TRBV7-2 and TRBJ1-2; tentatively, D is TRBD1 (6 bases). Germline CDR1 SGHTA, CDR2 FQGNSA. The CDR3 has 15 residues. V was shortened by 1 base and J by 4 bases, with 13 bases between the two germline ends. The CDR3 DNA follows: TGTGCCAGCAGCTTAGTTGGGGGCTCCTCCTATGGCTACACCTTC. This codes for CASSLVGGSSYGYTF.

The chain employs TRBV3-1 (or the pseudogene TRBV3-2) and TRBJ2-3; 9 bases match TRBD1. J was trimmed by 2 bases and V by 2 bases; bases with no gene match: 5. Germline V CDR1 and CDR2: LGHDT, YNNKEL (reference sequence). CDR3 length equals 16 residues. The CDR3 loop reads CASSQRTGENTDTQYF. The CDR3 DNA follows: TGTGCCAGCAGCCAAAGGACAGGGGAAAACACAGATACGCAGTATTTT.

Note on this clone: Additional DNA sequences in this sample encode the identical CDR3. The CDR3 DNA follows: TGTGCCAGCAGCTCTGGGGGGCAGCCCCAGCATTTT. Its translation is CASSSGGQPQHF. J is TRBJ1-5 and V is TRBV12-3 or TRBV12-4, with D possibly matching TRBD1 (5 bases). Trimming took off 6 bases at V and 7 bases at J, with 10 bases between the two ends. CDR3 length: 12 residues.